A single sample is the source of the 28 T cell receptor beta chains below, sequenced in a study of blood T cell repertoires in COVID-19. Assay: immunoSEQ multiplex PCR; the TCRdb copy retains only in-frame clones and omits some. This sample has roughly 290,000 clones, with 75% to 90% found just once. What was sequenced was PBMCs or T cells enriched from blood (not recorded which). The source of these receptors is a woman aged 25 to 39 who had recovered from COVID-19.

The chain joins TRBV18 to TRBJ1-5; TRBD1 agrees at 10 bases. After removal of 3 bases from V and 4 bases from J, the junction contained 6 bases not matched to a gene. The germline CDR1 and CDR2 sequences are KGHSH and LQKENI. This CDR3 region has 16 residues. CDR3 residues: CASSPGTGDTNQPQHF. CDR3 nucleotide sequence: TGTGCCAGCTCACCTGGGACAGGGGACACTAATCAGCCCCAGCATTTT.

V is TRBV25-1 and J is TRBJ2-3, with 7 bases matching TRBD2. The CDR3 runs to 17 residues. In germline, CDR1 is MGHDK, CDR2 SYGVNS. J was trimmed by 0 bases and V by 1 base; bases with no gene match: 7. DNA for the CDR3: TGTGCCAGCAGTGAATCGTCGGGGGGTACTAGCACAGATACGCAGTATTTT. Its translation is CASSESSGGTSTDTQYF.

V usage is TRBV29-1 and J usage is TRBJ1-5; TRBD1 aligns across 7 bases. CDR1 is SQVTM, CDR2 ANQGSEA, per germline. This CDR3 comprises 13 residues. J gave up 2 bases and V 5 bases, and 3 bases lay outside the gene matches. The CDR3 DNA reads as TGCAGCGTTACCGACAGGGGCAATCAGCCCCAGCATTTT. This sequence encodes CSVTDRGNQPQHF.

The V and J genes are TRBV24-1 and TRBJ1-4, with D maybe TRBD1 (6 bases). This CDR3 spans 16 amino acids. V lost 4 bases to trimming and J lost 3 bases, with 14 bases between them. Germline V gene data show CDR1 as KGHDR and CDR2 as SFDVKD. The CDR3 is CATSDPKQGANEKLFF. The CDR3 bases are TGTGCCACCAGTGACCCCAAACAGGGTGCTAATGAAAAACTGTTTTTT.

The CDR3: CASRLLTGVAYGYTF. The CDR3 DNA follows: TGTGCCAGCAGACTCCTCACAGGGGTGGCCTATGGCTACACCTTC. V is TRBV6-5 and J is TRBJ1-2; TRBD1 matches at 7 bases. The CDR3 length is 15 residues. Germline-derived CDR1 and CDR2 are MNHEY and SVGAGI. J was trimmed by 4 bases and V by 6 bases; bases with no gene match: 11.

The rearrangement links TRBV6-6 to TRBJ2-1, with D perhaps TRBD2 (6 bases). Germline CDR1 and CDR2: MNHNY and SVGAGI (reference sequence). The CDR3 contains 13 residues. V lost 6 bases and J lost 7, with 13 bases in between. The CDR3: CASRLAVRNEQFF. In DNA form, the CDR3 reads TGTGCCAGCAGACTAGCTGTAAGGAATGAGCAGTTCTTC.

The chain employs TRBV7-3 and TRBJ2-5, with D perhaps matching TRBD1 (5 bases). CDR3 length: 16 amino acids. Germline lookup yields CDR1 SGHTA and CDR2 FQGTGA. The V and J ends lost 2 bases and 1 base respectively, with 14 bases between them. The CDR3, as DNA: TGTGCCAGCAGCTTAGTTGGTGGGCAGGGCCAAGAGACCCAGTACTTC. Its translation: CASSLVGGQGQETQYF. The whole variable domain, remainder taken from reference TRBV7-3 and TRBJ2-5, is GAGVSQTPSNKVTEKGKYVELRCDPISGHTALYWYRQSLGQGPEFLIYFQGTGAADDSGLPNDRFFAVRPEGSVSTLKIQRTERGDSAVYLCASSLVGGQGQETQYFGPGTRLLVL.

V usage is TRBV5-6 and J usage is TRBJ1-4, with D perhaps TRBD1 (6 bases). The V gene lost 3 bases and the J gene lost 6 bases, with 12 bases spanning the gap. Germline CDR1 and CDR2: SGHDT and YYEEEE. This CDR3 is built from 14 residues. This CDR3 is CASSWGQTHEKLFF. The DNA of the CDR3 is TGTGCCAGCAGCTGGGGACAAACCCATGAAAAACTGTTTTTT.

The rearrangement links TRBV7-9 to TRBJ1-2, with D unresolved. Germline CDR1 and CDR2: SEHNR and FQNEAQ (reference sequence). The CDR3 is made up of 16 amino acids. Trimming took 1 base from V and 4 from J, leaving 16 bases between them. The CDR3 DNA sequence: TGTGCCAGCAGCTTAGGAGGTCTCCGGAGTAGCTATGGCTACACCTTC. This encodes CASSLGGLRSSYGYTF.

The chain joins TRBV15 to TRBJ2-2, with 11 bases fitting TRBD2. This CDR3 has 17 amino acids. Germline CDR1 is LNHNV and CDR2 is YYDKDF (reference sequence). V lost 1 base, J lost 0 bases, and 1 base stayed unmatched. CDR3 DNA sequence: TGTGCCACCAGCAGAGGGACTAGCGGGTCGAACACCGGGGAGCTGTTTTTT. It specifies CATSRGTSGSNTGELFF. Full variable domain (outside the CDR3, taken from reference TRBV15 and TRBJ2-2): DAMVIQNPRYQVTQFGKPVTLSCSQTLNHNVMYWYQQKSSQAPKLLFHYYDKDFNNEADTPDNFQSRRPNTSFCFLDIRSPGLGDTAMYLCATSRGTSGSNTGELFFGEGSRLTVL.

V gene TRBV4-2 combines with J gene TRBJ2-1; 11 bases fit TRBD2. The V and J ends lost 4 bases and 0 bases, in that order; junction bases with no gene match: 5. The CDR3 spans 17 residues. Per the germline V gene, CDR1 is LGHNA and CDR2 is YNFKEQ. CDR3 in amino acids: CASSRGTSGGSYNEQFF. CDR3 bases: TGTGCCAGCAGCCGAGGGACTAGCGGAGGCTCCTACAATGAGCAGTTCTTC.

The rearrangement joins TRBV6-5 to TRBJ2-3, with D possibly TRBD2 on 5 matching bases. The V gene's germline CDR1 is MNHEY and CDR2 SVGAGI. This CDR3 has 14 residues. V lost 8 bases and J lost 0, with 12 bases in between. The CDR3 nucleotides are TGTGCCAGCGCCCGGGGTGCTAGCACAGATACGCAGTATTTT. Its protein is CASARGASTDTQYF.

In DNA, the CDR3 is TGTGCCAGCAGCCAGACAGGTCAGGGATGGGTCGGTTCACCCCTCCACTTT. Its protein product is CASSQTGQGWVGSPLHF. The chain recombines TRBV3-1 (or the pseudogene TRBV3-2) with TRBJ1-6; possible D gene TRBD1, 6 bases. The V end lost 3 bases, the J end lost 9 bases, and 21 bases lay between the germline ends. The CDR3 totals 17 residues. The germline CDR1 and CDR2 sequences are LGHDT and YNNKEL (reference sequence).

This clone was recorded a few times. The rearrangement uses TRBV7-9 and TRBJ1-2; D ambiguous. The CDR3 runs 13 residues. V was clipped by 4 bases and J by 10 bases, with 16 bases between them. From germline, CDR1 is SEHNR and CDR2 FQNEAQ (reference sequence). CDR3 in amino acids: CASSSAGLTAYTF. In DNA form, the CDR3 reads TGTGCCAGCAGCTCCGCCGGACTGACGGCCTACACCTTC.

This rearrangement joins TRBV7-3 to TRBJ1-6; D unresolved. CDR1 and CDR2 (germline): SGHTA, FQGTGA. The CDR3 is 14 amino acids. V was pared by 1 base and J by 6 bases, with 7 bases between. This CDR3 is CASSLSGSNSPLHF. The CDR3 DNA follows: TGTGCCAGCAGCTTAAGCGGCAGTAATTCACCCCTCCACTTT.

J is TRBJ2-1 and V is TRBV28; D is possibly TRBD1 (5 bases). This CDR3 spans 13 amino acids. Germline lookup yields CDR1 MDHEN and CDR2 SYDVKM. Deletions cut 7 bases from V and 6 bases from J, with 13 bases between. The CDR3 DNA reads TGTGCCAGCACCGGACACCACCTCAATGAGCAGTTCTTC. It yields the protein CASTGHHLNEQFF.

This clone appeared a single time. This chain joins TRBV30 and TRBJ1-4; 10 bases match TRBD1. The V segment lost 2 bases and the J segment 8 bases; nucleotides outside the gene matches: 8. The CDR3 consists of 15 residues. In germline, CDR1 is GTSNPN, CDR2 SVGIG (reference sequence). CDR3 loop: CAWSPRDRGAEKLFF. CDR3 sequence (DNA): TGTGCCTGGAGTCCTAGGGACAGGGGAGCGGAAAAACTGTTTTTT.

This rearrangement joins TRBV19 to TRBJ2-3; 8 bases fit TRBD1. The V gene's germline CDR1 is LNHDA and CDR2 SQIVND (reference sequence). After removal of 6 bases from V and 2 bases from J, the junction contained 4 bases not matched to a gene. This CDR3 has 14 amino acids. The CDR3 DNA follows: TGTGCCAGTAGGGACAGGGCGTACACAGATACGCAGTATTTT. Its protein product is CASRDRAYTDTQYF. Looking up the rest from reference TRBV19 and TRBJ2-3 gives the full variable domain: DGGITQSPKYLFRKEGQNVTLSCEQNLNHDAMYWYRQDPGQGLRLIYYSQIVNDFQKGDIAEGYSVSREKKESFPLTVTSAQKNPTAFYLCASRDRAYTDTQYFGPGTRLTVL.

This sequence joins TRBV5-6 and TRBJ1-5, with D uncertain. The V end lost 1 base, the J end lost 4 bases, and 6 bases lay between the germline ends. Germline CDR1 is SGHDT and CDR2 is YYEEEE. The CDR3 contains 13 residues. The CDR3 reads CASSLTRNQPQHF. DNA for the CDR3: TGTGCCAGCAGCTTGACGCGGAATCAGCCCCAGCATTTT.

The chain employs TRBV28 and TRBJ2-7, with a possible D match to TRBD2 (6 bases). Trimming shortened V by 3 bases and J by 2 bases, and 17 bases separated the two germline ends. CDR3 length: 16 amino acids. Germline values: CDR1 MDHEN, CDR2 SYDVKM. As DNA, the CDR3 is TGTGCCAGCAGTTTGGGCAGGGACTTGGGGACCTACGAGCAGTACTTC. It translates to CASSLGRDLGTYEQYF.

The V and J genes are TRBV7-2 and TRBJ2-3; D perhaps matches TRBD2 (7 bases). CDR3 length: 15 amino acids. Germline assignment: CDR1 SGHTA and CDR2 FQGNSA. The ends were cut back, 1 base at V and 7 bases at J, with 15 bases in the middle. DNA for the CDR3: TGTGCCAGCAGCTTAGAAGGGGGGGCAGCCAATACGCAGTATTTT. Its protein is CASSLEGGAANTQYF.

The gene calls are TRBV24-1 and TRBJ2-7; 8 bases fit TRBD2. The CDR3 has 16 amino acids. Germline V gene sequence: CDR1 KGHDR, CDR2 SFDVKD. Unmatched junction bases numbered 5, after V lost 2 bases and J lost 0 bases. The CDR3 region is CATSDSGTSNSYEQYF. Here the CDR3 DNA reads TGTGCCACCAGTGATTCCGGGACTAGTAACTCCTACGAGCAGTACTTC.

This rearrangement joins TRBV5-1 to TRBJ1-2; possible D gene TRBD1, 6 bases. The CDR3 runs to 15 residues. Per germline, CDR1 SGHRS and CDR2 YFSETQ. The V gene lost 0 bases and the J gene lost 4 bases, with 13 bases spanning the gap. Written as DNA, the CDR3 is TGCGCCAGCAGCTTGGAGTGGGGGCCTATCTATGGCTACACCTTC. It is translated as CASSLEWGPIYGYTF.

V and J are TRBV7-9 and TRBJ2-1, with D perhaps TRBD2 (6 bases). The germline V and J ends were trimmed by 3 bases and 7 bases, with 10 bases remaining between them. This CDR3 contains 13 residues. In germline, CDR1 is SEHNR, CDR2 FQNEAQ (reference sequence). The CDR3 coding sequence is TGTGCCAGCAGCTTGGTGGGACTTAATGAGCAGTTCTTC. Its translation is CASSLVGLNEQFF.

The gene calls are TRBV5-1 and TRBJ1-6, with a weak D call TRBD1 (5 bases). V lost 7 bases, J lost 12 bases, and 26 bases lay in between. This CDR3 region has 16 residues. Germline V gene lookup returns CDR1 SGHRS and CDR2 YFSETQ. This CDR3 is CASSMGEEGSRGPLHF. The DNA of the CDR3 is TGCGCCAGCTCCATGGGAGAGGAGGGCTCGAGGGGACCCCTCCACTTT.

The chain has TRBV5-4 and TRBJ1-5, with D possibly TRBD1 on 6 matching bases. Trimming shortened V by 4 bases and J by 5 bases, and 10 bases separated the two germline ends. This CDR3 contains 13 residues. Germline values: CDR1 SGHNT, CDR2 YYREEE (reference sequence). CDR3 nucleotide sequence: TGTGCCAGCAGCCAGGGGTGGGATCAGCCCCAGCATTTT. Encoded protein: CASSQGWDQPQHF.

J is TRBJ1-3 and V is TRBV5-1; the match to TRBD1 covers 8 bases. The CDR3 extends over 15 amino acids. Germline V lookup: CDR1 SGHRS, CDR2 YFSETQ. Trimming cost V 1 base and J 3 bases; bases outside gene matches: 3. The CDR3 nucleotides are TGCGCCAGCAGCTTGCAGGGGGCCTTTGGAAACACCATATATTTT. Translation gives CASSLQGAFGNTIYF.

This chain uses TRBV2 with TRBJ1-1; D might be TRBD1 (5 bases). The germline gives CDR1 SNHLY, CDR2 FYNNEI. This CDR3 comprises 15 residues. Trimming shortened V by 6 bases and J by 4 bases, and 18 bases separated the two germline ends. The DNA for the CDR3 is TGTGCCAGCAGGGGGGACTATGCTTTCGGCACTGAAGCTTTCTTT. Residues: CASRGDYAFGTEAFF.